This T cell receptor beta chain was obtained from a study of blood T cells in healthy people across ages. Each sample yielded at least 5.5 micrograms of PBMC total RNA. A second PCR of 7 to 11 cycles used a sample-barcoded 5' primer and a J-beta primer mix. TCRdb called the 5' RACE reads again in MiXCR, with one record for every CDR3 protein. Of about 1.8 million distinct CDR3 sequences listed, 49% are singletons. The V end was cut by 4 bases, the J end by 7 bases, with 17 bases between. The CDR3 contains 16 residues. Germline values: CDR1 LGHNA, CDR2 YSLEER. The chain combines TRBV4-3 with TRBJ1-6, with D hard to call. The receptor was isolated from a woman in her 40s in good health. Sequenced sample: blood. The CDR3, as DNA: TGCGCCAGCAGCCGTTTCGGGTTTGCAGTGAATTCACCCCTCCACTTT. Translated: CASSRFGFAVNSPLHF.